One and the same sample provided the 28 T cell receptor beta chains below, sequenced in a study of T cells in Graves' hyperthyroidism and ophthalmopathy. Researchers took RNA transcripts and amplified the TCR beta CDR3 regions from them. The HTBI primer set was used in a first-round RT-PCR of the TCR CDR3. In TCRdb, the multiplex PCR reads were re-called with MiXCR into one record per CDR3 protein. The top ten clones hold 13% to 15% of a sample with some 460,000 distinct CDR3 sequences, around 16% of them seen once. The sequencing sample was made of blood. The receptors here all came from a woman under 30 with Graves' hyperthyroidism.

This clonotype occurred a few times. For the CDR3, the DNA is TGCAGTGCTTCTCTGACTAGCGGGGGCTATGAGCAGTTCTTC. Protein product: CSASLTSGGYEQFF. This chain uses TRBV20-1 with TRBJ2-1, with 12 bases matching TRBD2. CDR3 length equals 14 residues. J lost 8 bases, V lost 5 bases, and 7 bases had no gene match. Germline CDR1 and CDR2: DFQATT and SNEGSKA (reference sequence).

The chain couples TRBV19 to TRBJ1-5; 7 nucleotides line up with TRBD1. The V segment lost 7 bases and the J segment 0 bases; nucleotides outside the gene matches: 12. Germline CDR1 LNHDA, CDR2 SQIVND (reference sequence). The CDR3 is 17 amino acids. CDR3 nucleotides: TGTGCCAGTACCCCAGGACAGGACTTCGTTAGCAATCAGCCCCAGCATTTT. This sequence encodes CASTPGQDFVSNQPQHF.

This clonotype has at least ten counts. The chain is built from TRBV7-2 and TRBJ1-2, with D perhaps matching TRBD1 (5 bases). Trimming took 6 bases from V and 8 from J, leaving 13 bases between them. The CDR3 spans 12 residues. CDR1 SGHTA and CDR2 FQGNSA come from the germline V gene. The CDR3 region has the DNA TGTGCCAGCAGTAAGCAGGGCTGGGGCTACACCTTC. It encodes CASSKQGWGYTF.

This clonotype was seen repeatedly, ten times or more. The chain recombines TRBV3-1 with TRBJ1-4; TRBD1 matches 9 bases. Unmatched junction bases numbered 5, after V lost 4 bases and J lost 5 bases. The length of the CDR3 is 15 residues. From germline, CDR1 is LGHDT and CDR2 YNNKEL (reference sequence). The CDR3 loop is CASSPIGTGNEKLFF. The CDR3 DNA is TGTGCCAGCAGCCCAATCGGGACAGGGAATGAAAAACTGTTTTTT. Full variable domain (remainder filled in from reference TRBV3-1 and TRBJ1-4): DTAVSQTPKYLVTQMGNDKSIKCEQNLGHDTMYWYKQDSKKFLKIMFSYNNKELIINETVPNRFSPKSPDKAHLNLHINSLELGDSAVYFCASSPIGTGNEKLFFGSGTQLSVL.

This clonotype was counted between two and nine times. The chain combines TRBV19 with TRBJ1-1; no reliable D call. This CDR3 comprises 12 residues. Germline CDR1 reads LNHDA; CDR2 reads SQIVND (reference sequence). V gave up 6 bases and J gave up 6 bases, with 11 bases separating them. The CDR3 loop reads CASRSERAEAFF. As DNA, the CDR3 is TGTGCCAGTAGGTCCGAAAGGGCTGAAGCTTTCTTT.

Concerning this clonotype: This sequence may be a read error, since a much larger clone differs from it by one base. In DNA, the CDR3 is TGTGCCACCGGTGATTCGGTAGGGGAGTACGAGCAGTACTTC. Translating gives CATGDSVGEYEQYF. The rearrangement joins TRBV24-1 to TRBJ2-7; D may match TRBD1 or TRBD2 (5 bases each). The germline V gene has CDR1 KGHDR and CDR2 SFDVKD. The CDR3 has 14 residues.

There are many counts of this clonotype. The CDR3, as DNA: TGTGCCACCAGCAGGGACAGGGTAGGGCAGCCCCAGCATTTT. It codes for CATSRDRVGQPQHF. This sequence joins TRBV15 and TRBJ1-5, with 8 bases matching TRBD1. This CDR3 has 14 residues. The germline V gene has CDR1 LNHNV and CDR2 YYDKDF (reference sequence). The junction had 5 bases not matched to a gene; V was cut back by 3 bases and J by 7 bases.

This clonotype was counted at least ten times. The rearrangement links TRBV28 to TRBJ1-4; 7 bases line up with TRBD1. The CDR3 is 14 amino acids. CDR1 is MDHEN and CDR2 is SYDVKM in the germline V gene. After removal of 6 bases from V and 7 bases from J, the junction contained 8 bases not matched to a gene. The CDR3 sequence is CASSRAGGGEKLFF. Written as DNA, the CDR3 is TGTGCCAGCAGCAGAGCAGGGGGGGGTGAAAAACTGTTTTTT.

The rearrangement uses TRBV6-1 and TRBJ2-3; D is perhaps TRBD2 (5 bases). V lost 5 bases and J 4 bases, leaving 16 bases between the germline ends. The germline gives CDR1 MNHNS, CDR2 SASEGT. The CDR3 covers 15 residues. In nucleotides, the CDR3 is TGTGCCAGCAGTTACTCTAAAGGAGCGGCAGATACGCAGTATTTT. As protein: CASSYSKGAADTQYF.

There are many counts of this clonotype. The rearrangement links TRBV12-3 or TRBV12-4 to TRBJ1-6; 7 positions agree with TRBD1. After removal of 7 bases from V and 2 bases from J, the junction contained 11 bases not matched to a gene. The CDR3 runs to 17 residues. In nucleotides, the CDR3 is TGTGCCAGCACGGGTCGGACAGGCAGAACCTATAATTCACCCCTCCACTTT. It specifies CASTGRTGRTYNSPLHF.

At least ten counts were recorded for this clonotype. This chain joins TRBV3-1 and TRBJ2-1; D might be TRBD1 or TRBD2, each matching 6 bases. Germline CDR1 and CDR2: LGHDT and YNNKEL (reference sequence). This CDR3 is 16 amino acids long. V lost 0 bases, J lost 2 bases, and 11 bases lay in between. CDR3 amino acids: CASSQEGQRAYNEQFF. The CDR3 DNA reads TGTGCCAGCAGCCAAGAAGGACAGCGGGCCTACAATGAGCAGTTCTTC.

The table lists this clonotype with many counts. The chain recombines TRBV6-1 with TRBJ2-3, with no clear D. CDR1 is MNHNS, CDR2 SASEGT, per germline. Trimming cost V 3 bases and J 6 bases, with 7 bases left between them. The CDR3 consists of 12 residues. The CDR3 nucleotides are TGTGCCAGCAGTGATTCTCGCGATACGCAGTATTTT. Its translation: CASSDSRDTQYF.

V is TRBV7-8 and J is TRBJ2-3; no reliable D call. Trimming removed 1 base at V and 2 bases at J, with 13 bases between. Germline CDR1 is SGHVS and CDR2 is FQNEAQ. The CDR3 has 16 residues. As DNA, the CDR3 is TGTGCCAGCAGCTTAGTAATTTCAGGATACACAGATACGCAGTATTTT. Translation gives CASSLVISGYTDTQYF.

The chain combines TRBV7-3 with TRBJ1-6; 7 bases agree with TRBD1. The trim removed 5 bases at V and 6 bases at J, leaving 7 bases unmatched. This CDR3 spans 15 amino acids. Germline V CDR1 and CDR2: SGHTA, FQGTGA. The CDR3 here is CASSLTGKTNSPLHF. The CDR3 coding sequence is TGTGCCAGCAGCCTGACAGGGAAGACTAATTCACCCCTCCACTTT.

This clonotype showed up many times. V usage is TRBV25-1 and J usage is TRBJ2-1; no reliable D call. This CDR3 has 14 residues. Germline values: CDR1 MGHDK, CDR2 SYGVNS. V lost 2 bases and J 2 bases, leaving 7 bases between the germline ends. The CDR3: CASSEGETYNEQFF. CDR3 DNA: TGTGCCAGCAGTGAAGGAGAAACCTACAATGAGCAGTTCTTC.

At least ten counts were recorded for this clonotype. The V gene is TRBV5-1, the J gene TRBJ1-1; no reliable D call. This CDR3 is built from 16 residues. Trimming took off 4 bases at V and 1 base at J, with 17 bases between the two ends. Germline-derived CDR1 and CDR2 are SGHRS and YFSETQ. The CDR3 loop reads CASSPNPSTRNTEAFF. DNA for the CDR3: TGCGCCAGCAGCCCAAACCCCTCGACAAGGAACACTGAAGCTTTCTTT.

This clonotype has a count of ten or more. The chain has TRBV12-3 or TRBV12-4 and TRBJ1-2; TRBD1 agrees at 9 bases. Trimming cost V 7 bases and J 5 bases; bases outside gene matches: 5. The CDR3 has 13 amino acids. Here the CDR3 reads CASTGTGSYGYTF. As DNA, the CDR3 is TGTGCCAGCACCGGGACAGGGTCATATGGCTACACCTTC.

This clonotype has ten or more counts. The chain uses TRBV2 and TRBJ2-5; 9 positions agree with TRBD1. The V and J ends lost 4 bases and 2 bases, in that order; junction bases with no gene match: 8. This CDR3 has 16 residues. Germline CDR1 is SNHLY and CDR2 is FYNNEI. CDR3 protein: CASSGGTGSAQETQYF. In DNA, the CDR3 is TGTGCCAGCAGTGGAGGGACAGGGTCAGCGCAAGAGACCCAGTACTTC. Full variable domain (remainder filled in from reference TRBV2 and TRBJ2-5): EPEVTQTPSHQVTQMGQEVILRCVPISNHLYFYWYRQILGQKVEFLVSFYNNEISEKSEIFDDQFSVERPDGSNFTLKIRSTKLEDSAMYFCASSGGTGSAQETQYFGPGTRLLVL.

This clonotype was recorded many times. The chain combines TRBV7-8 with TRBJ2-3; the D is unclear. The V and J ends lost 5 bases and 6 bases respectively, with 12 bases between them. The CDR3 sequence is 13 residues long. Germline CDR1 SGHVS, CDR2 FQNEAQ. The CDR3 sequence: CASSTHRSDTQYF. Here the CDR3 DNA reads TGTGCCAGCAGCACCCACCGATCGGATACGCAGTATTTT.

About this clonotype itself: Possible read error: a much larger clone is one base away. V gene TRBV12-3 or TRBV12-4 combines with J gene TRBJ1-2, with D uncertain. The CDR3 runs 11 residues. Trimming removed 10 bases from V and 3 bases from J, with 9 bases in between. CDR3 protein: CATLTDYGYTF. CDR3 DNA sequence: TGTGCCACCTTAACTGACTATGGCTACACCTTC.

This clonotype was recorded many times. The V call is TRBV24-1, the J call TRBJ2-7; D possibly corresponds to TRBD2 (5 bases). The CDR3 is 14 amino acids. Germline values: CDR1 KGHDR, CDR2 SFDVKD. V was trimmed by 3 bases and J by 4 bases, leaving 12 bases between them. This CDR3 is CATSDGSRGYEQYF. In DNA form, the CDR3 reads TGTGCCACCAGTGATGGATCAAGAGGGTACGAGCAGTACTTC.

This chain uses TRBV7-2 with TRBJ2-4; 13 nucleotides match TRBD2. The germline V gene encodes CDR1 SGHTA and CDR2 FQGNSA. The CDR3 is 15 residues long. V was pared by 1 base and J by 9 bases, with 3 bases of the junction left unmatched. The CDR3 nucleotides are TGTGCCAGCAGCTTAGGACTAGCGGGAGGTGGCATTCAGTACTTC. Translated: CASSLGLAGGGIQYF.

The table lists this clonotype with a few counts. The V gene is TRBV29-1, the J gene TRBJ2-3, with D uncertain. V shed 5 bases and J shed 8 bases, with 17 bases lying between them. This CDR3 has 13 residues. The germline gives CDR1 SQVTM, CDR2 ANQGSEA. The CDR3 is CSVPKEGRGTQYF. CDR3 DNA: TGCAGCGTTCCCAAGGAAGGCCGTGGTACGCAGTATTTT.

This clonotype was picked up a small number of times. The rearrangement uses TRBV12-5 and TRBJ2-1; 8 nucleotides agree with TRBD1. CDR1 is LGHNT and CDR2 is FRNRAP in the germline V gene. The CDR3 extends over 12 amino acids. V shed 5 bases, J shed 8 bases, and the junction held 2 bases outside the gene matches. CDR3 coding DNA: TGTGCTAGTGGTGGGACAGGCGATGAGCAGTTCTTC. It specifies CASGGTGDEQFF.

This clonotype occurred many times. The CDR3 region is CASSSTGAGPGSGANVLTF. The DNA of the CDR3 is TGCGCCAGCAGCTCGACCGGAGCGGGGCCTGGTTCTGGGGCCAACGTCCTGACTTTC. The genes are TRBV5-1 and TRBJ2-6; 7 bases are a match to TRBD2. The CDR3 consists of 19 residues. With 3 bases clipped from V and 1 base from J, the junction kept 13 bases outside the gene matches. Germline CDR1 and CDR2: SGHRS and YFSETQ.

This clonotype was detected ten times or more. This rearrangement joins TRBV6-6 to TRBJ1-4; 8 nucleotides match TRBD1. This CDR3 is 15 amino acids long. Looked up from germline, CDR1 is MNHNY and CDR2 is SVGAGI (reference sequence). Germline trimming cut 0 bases from V and 8 bases from J; bases unmatched to any gene: 5. The chain's CDR3 is CASSYSGRGQEKLFF. The DNA for the CDR3 is TGTGCCAGCAGTTACTCTGGCAGGGGGCAAGAAAAACTGTTTTTT.

The V and J genes are TRBV4-1 and TRBJ2-3; either TRBD1 or TRBD2 may fit D (6 bases each). This CDR3 has 15 residues. Germline loops: CDR1 MGHRA, CDR2 YSYEKL. The germline V and J ends were trimmed by 3 bases and 1 base, with 11 bases remaining between them. The CDR3: CASSHGGHGTDTQYF. The CDR3 DNA reads as TGCGCCAGCAGCCATGGGGGGCATGGCACAGATACGCAGTATTTT.

This chain uses TRBV20-1 with TRBJ1-6; tentative D call: TRBD1 (5 bases). Germline V lookup: CDR1 DFQATT, CDR2 SNEGSKA (reference sequence). Trimming pared 6 bases from V and 4 bases from J, leaving 22 bases between. The length of the CDR3 is 17 residues. The CDR3, as DNA: TGCAGTGCCCCCCCGGTATCGGGGGACCGGTATAATTCACCCCTCCACTTT. It yields the protein CSAPPVSGDRYNSPLHF.